This TCR beta chain derives from a study of blood T cell repertoires in COVID-19. As for the study in general: The study drew acute and convalescent COVID-19 samples from the United States, Italy and Spain. The cDNA or gDNA used as material had been derived from T cells, B-cell-depleted T cells, or PBMCs.

In the original workflow: The assay estimated nucleated cells by amplifying reference gene primers. Here immunoSEQ multiplex PCR was the method, and the copy in TCRdb shows in-frame clones only, minus some. V, J and clone size were drawn from that table, and D and trimming were deduced from the DNA. The sample contains fewer than 300,000 clones, about four fifths of which appear only once. Seattle patients were enrolled during active infection and followed longitudinally. This clone came up once. This clonotype was obtained from a person aged 70 to 85 with COVID-19, enrolled during active disease. Sequences were obtained from peripheral blood.

The CDR3, as DNA: TGTGCCAGCGATCCAGCGAGGGGACACAACACCGGGGAGCTGTTTTTT. This gives the protein CASDPARGHNTGELFF. The chain is built from TRBV28 and TRBJ2-2, with a possible D match to TRBD1 (6 bases). The CDR3 spans 16 residues. Germline V lookup: CDR1 MDHEN, CDR2 SYDVKM. V lost 8 bases and J 2 bases, leaving 18 bases between the germline ends. Based on the CDR3 plus reference TRBV28 and TRBJ2-2, the full variable domain is DVKVTQSSRYLVKRTGEKVFLECVQDMDHENMFWYRQDPGLGLRLIYFSYDVKMKEKGDIPEGYSVSREKKERFSLILESASTNQTSMYLCASDPARGHNTGELFFGEGSRLTVL.